The present T cell receptor (beta chain) was sequenced within a study of vaccination and CD4 T cells after COVID-19. Treatment indicated: roughly nine-day PBMC culture with coronavirus spike peptide pools or control peptides (ViraFEST assay). The CDR3 is 14 amino acids. The germline CDR1 and CDR2 sequences are MNHEY and SVGEGT. The V and J ends lost 7 bases and 4 bases respectively, with 14 bases between them. The Oncomine TCR Beta short-read assay sequenced DNA from cultured CD4+ T cells. Genomic DNA was drawn out of CD4+ T cells grown in culture. Each CDR3 protein gets one entry after TCRdb re-called the PCR reads with MiXCR. The table shows about 20,000 distinct CDR3 sequences, with around 52% occurring only once. This clonotype was observed a handful of times. The antigen is unknown.

Sequencing was done on a sample of CD4+ T cells from blood, cultured in vitro. The V gene is TRBV6-2 or TRBV6-3, the J gene TRBJ1-5, with a tentative D call TRBD1 (5 bases). The sequence derives from a human donor who had recovered from COVID-19. The CDR3 spells CASNKLDTNQPQHF. DNA of the CDR3: TGTGCCAGCAACAAGCTGGACACTAATCAGCCCCAGCATTTT.